A selection of T cell receptor beta chains follows, all from one sample in a study of spatial heterogeneity in lung cancer. TCRdb itself ran the 5' RACE reads through MiXCR, one entry per CDR3 protein. There are about 21,000 distinct CDR3 sequences in the sample; roughly 4.2% occur only once, and around 7% lies in the top ten. The sequences come from PBMCs, collected at surgery. These receptors were obtained from a male donor with early-stage non-small cell lung cancer. CDR3s include the opening cysteine and the closing phenylalanine or tryptophan. The D gene is left open where the match is weak. Clone size appears in some rows only: once, few, many, or a class for an expanded clone.

J gene,D gene,V gene,clone size,CDR3 protein,CDR3 DNA
TRBJ2-7,.,TRBV18,many,CASSPRVDTYEQYF,TGTGCCAGCTCACCTCGGGTTGACACCTACGAGCAGTACTTC
TRBJ2-5,TRBD1,TRBV5-4,many,CASSLPSGDRGQNAQYF,TGTGCCAGCAGCTTACCGTCGGGGGACAGGGGGCAGAATGCCCAGTACTTC
TRBJ2-7,.,TRBV11-3,many,CASSLSRDAVGEQYF,TGTGCCAGCAGCTTATCCCGGGACGCTGTGGGCGAGCAGTACTTC
TRBJ2-1,.,TRBV5-1,many,CASSTPGSSDEQFF,TGCGCCAGCAGCACGCCAGGGAGTAGCGATGAGCAGTTCTTC
TRBJ2-3,.,TRBV5-5,many,CASSQDPGADTQYF,TGTGCCAGCAGCCAGGACCCAGGCGCAGATACGCAGTATTTT
TRBJ2-7,.,TRBV5-6,many,CASSGVGEQYF,TGTGCCAGCTCTGGGGTTGGCGAGCAGTACTTC
TRBJ2-5,TRBD2,TRBV7-2,many,CASSLAGLAGGGQETQYF,TGTGCCAGCAGCTTAGCGGGACTAGCGGGAGGGGGGCAAGAGACCCAGTACTTC
TRBJ2-1,.,TRBV24-1,many,CATSGPPYNEQFF,TGTGCCACCAGTGGTCCCCCGTACAATGAGCAGTTCTTC
TRBJ1-1,.,TRBV7-3,many,CASSLNPQGPNTEAFF,TGTGCCAGCAGCTTAAATCCCCAGGGCCCGAACACTGAAGCTTTCTTT
TRBJ2-1,TRBD1,TRBV5-1,many,CASSKQGSYNEQFF,TGCGCCAGCAGCAAACAGGGGTCCTACAATGAGCAGTTCTTC
TRBJ1-3,.,TRBV4-2,many,CASSQERVSAVKVRNTIYF,TGTGCCAGCAGCCAAGAAAGGGTGTCGGCTGTAAAGGTTCGAAACACCATATATTTT
TRBJ2-7,TRBD2,TRBV20-1,.,CSAAGDLLWTYEQYF,TGCAGTGCTGCGGGGGACCTACTGTGGACCTACGAGCAGTACTTC
TRBJ1-5,.,TRBV23-1,many,CASPKGSENQPQHF,TGCGCCAGCCCCAAGGGGTCCGAAAATCAGCCCCAGCATTTT
TRBJ1-1,TRBD1,TRBV23-1,many,CASSQSHLAGTVNTEAFF,TGCGCCAGCAGTCAATCGCACCTTGCCGGGACAGTTAACACTGAAGCTTTCTTT
TRBJ1-4,.,TRBV29-1,many,CSVFRLTYEKLFF,TGCAGCGTATTTCGATTAACCTATGAAAAACTGTTTTTT
TRBJ2-5,.,TRBV21-1,many,CASSSGGLDGETQYF,TGTGCCAGCTCTAGCGGAGGACTAGACGGGGAGACCCAGTACTTC
TRBJ2-1,TRBD1,TRBV19,many,CASSLPGGSYNEQFF,TGTGCCAGTAGTCTACCAGGGGGATCCTACAATGAGCAGTTCTTC
TRBJ2-3,TRBD1,TRBV4-1,many,CASSRTGGFTDTQYF,TGCGCCAGCAGCCGGACAGGGGGATTCACAGATACGCAGTATTTT
TRBJ1-5,TRBD1,TRBV5-5,many,CARAADREDNQPQHF,TGTGCCCGGGCCGCGGACAGGGAGGACAATCAGCCCCAGCATTTT
TRBJ2-1,.,TRBV2,many,CASSASNGKDWQFF,TGTGCCAGCAGTGCCTCCAACGGGAAGGATTGGCAGTTCTTC
TRBJ2-5,.,TRBV7-9,many,CASRPGSGTKETQYF,TGTGCCAGCAGGCCCGGATCCGGGACAAAAGAGACCCAGTACTTC
TRBJ2-7,.,TRBV4-2,many,CASSQEGIAGEQYF,TGTGCCAGCAGCCAAGAGGGGATAGCTGGCGAGCAGTACTTC
TRBJ2-1,.,TRBV11-2,many,CASSLYGNYNEQFF,TGTGCCAGCAGCTTATACGGGAATTACAATGAGCAGTTCTTC
TRBJ2-1,.,TRBV7-2,many,CASSVTRDSSLYNEQFF,TGTGCCAGCAGCGTAACCCGGGACTCGTCCTTATACAATGAGCAGTTCTTC
TRBJ2-5,TRBD2,TRBV5-4,.,CASTLRTSGGVETQYF,TGTGCCAGCACCCTAAGGACTAGCGGGGGGGTGGAGACCCAGTACTTC
TRBJ2-7,.,TRBV12-3/TRBV12-4,many,CASSLEHTYEQYF,TGTGCCAGCAGTTTAGAACACACCTACGAGCAGTACTTC
TRBJ1-4,.,TRBV7-9,.,CASSLARGTTALEKLFF,TGTGCCAGCAGCTTAGCGAGGGGTACTACAGCTCTTGAAAAACTGTTTTTT
TRBJ2-7,TRBD2,TRBV6-5,many,CASSTPSGSSYEQYF,TGTGCCAGCAGTACCCCTAGCGGGAGCTCCTACGAGCAGTACTTC
TRBJ2-7,TRBD2,TRBV27,medium-sized,CASSRTGGEDYEQYF,TGTGCCAGCAGTAGAACGGGGGGAGAGGACTACGAGCAGTACTTC